This TCR beta chain originates from a study of blood T cell repertoires in COVID-19. About the research overall: The United States, Italy and Spain were the sources of the acute and convalescent COVID-19 samples. In each case, the material was cDNA or gDNA derived from T cells, B-cell-depleted T cells, or PBMCs.

Trimming removed 0 bases from V and 0 bases from J, with 10 bases in between. The CDR3 has 15 residues. Germline-derived CDR1 and CDR2 are SGDLS and YYNGEE. How the authors handled the data: Amplification of reference gene primers provided the estimated nucleated cell counts. Sequenced by immunoSEQ multiplex PCR; TCRdb stores in-frame clones only, minus some. The V and J calls and the clone size are those of that table, but D and trimming were determined from the DNA. The repertoire consists of around 91,000 clones, with about 85% occurring once and the leading ten covering 35% to 45%. The TCR comes from an elderly man with acute or convalescent COVID-19. The chain couples TRBV9 to TRBJ2-7, with a weak D call TRBD2 (6 bases). Material: peripheral blood. CDR3 residues: CASSVGEAFSYEQYF. In DNA, the CDR3 is TGTGCCAGCAGCGTAGGGGAGGCATTCTCCTACGAGCAGTACTTC.